Shown below are 18 T cell receptor beta chains from a single sample sequenced in a study of response to subunit inactivated influenza vaccine. TCRdb recomputed calls from the RT-PCR reads with MiXCR, one row per CDR3 protein. The data show 650,000 to 800,000 distinct CDR3 sequences, approximately 15% seen once. The sequences come from PBMCs from blood, collected approximately 15 days before vaccination. These receptors were taken from a man aged 50-59 years who received an inactivated influenza vaccine.

V usage is TRBV5-6 and J usage is TRBJ2-1; TRBD2 matches 9 bases. Germline assignment: CDR1 SGHDT and CDR2 YYEEEE. The CDR3 spans 19 residues. The J segment lost 4 bases and the V segment lost 0 bases, leaving 14 bases of the junction unmatched. The CDR3 DNA is TGTGCCAGCAGCTTGGTTGAGTGGAGGACTAGCGTAGTATACAATGAGCAGTTCTTC. Encoded protein: CASSLVEWRTSVVYNEQFF.

In this sample, this clonotype turned up a few times. The chain combines TRBV5-4 with TRBJ2-2; 12 nucleotides align to TRBD2. The CDR3 totals 17 residues. Trimming at V came to 0 bases and at J to 7 bases, leaving 7 bases not matched to a gene. Germline CDR1 reads SGHNT; CDR2 reads YYREEE (reference sequence). CDR3 in DNA: TGTGCCAGCAGCTTGGCCACTAGCGGGAGGATGATCGGGGAGCTGTTTTTT. It yields the protein CASSLATSGRMIGELFF.

This clonotype was observed a few times. This rearrangement joins TRBV9 to TRBJ2-5; D tentatively reads TRBD1 or TRBD2 (5 bases each). V lost 0 bases, J lost 2 bases, and 11 bases lay in between. CDR1 is SGDLS, CDR2 YYNGEE, per germline. CDR3 length equals 15 residues. The DNA for the CDR3 is TGTGCCAGCAGCGTAGTAGGGACCTCTCAAGAGACCCAGTACTTC. Protein sequence: CASSVVGTSQETQYF. The whole variable domain, filled in from reference TRBV9 and TRBJ2-5, reads DSGVTQTPKHLITATGQRVTLRCSPRSGDLSVYWYQQSLDQGLQFLIQYYNGEERAKGNILERFSAQQFPDLHSELNLSSLELGDSALYFCASSVVGTSQETQYFGPGTRLLVL.

The chain carries TRBV27 and TRBJ2-1; 13 nucleotides match TRBD2. This CDR3 has 18 amino acids. Germline CDR1 MNHEY, CDR2 SMNVEV (reference sequence). J was trimmed by 0 bases and V by 3 bases; bases with no gene match: 5. In nucleotides, the CDR3 is TGTGCCAGCAGTTTTCGACTAGCGGGAGGAATCTCCTACAATGAGCAGTTCTTC. It encodes CASSFRLAGGISYNEQFF.

The CDR3 protein is CASSLVTLGEPQHF. CDR3 nucleotides: TGTGCCAGCAGCTTAGTTACTTTAGGCGAGCCCCAGCATTTT. This chain links TRBV7-2 with TRBJ1-5; D remains unclear. V was cut by 1 base and J by 8 bases, with 12 bases left in between. Germline V lookup: CDR1 SGHTA, CDR2 FQGNSA. CDR3 length: 14 amino acids.

The sample holds a few counts of this clonotype. This chain connects TRBV24-1 to TRBJ2-1; either TRBD1 or TRBD2 may supply D (5 bases each). The CDR3 loop spans 16 amino acids. CDR1 KGHDR and CDR2 SFDVKD come from the germline V gene. The V end was cut by 3 bases, the J end by 4 bases, with 15 bases between. The CDR3: CATSDNRDGSYNEQFF. CDR3 nucleotide sequence: TGTGCCACCAGTGATAACCGGGACGGATCTTACAATGAGCAGTTCTTC.

A few counts support this clonotype. V gene TRBV18 combines with J gene TRBJ1-2, with D possibly TRBD1 on 6 matching bases. In germline, CDR1 is KGHSH, CDR2 LQKENI. V lost 0 bases to trimming and J lost 12 bases, with 14 bases between them. The CDR3 totals 13 residues. The CDR3 here is CASSPPWAGDNTF. The CDR3 nucleotides read TGTGCCAGCTCACCACCGTGGGCAGGGGACAACACCTTC. Full variable domain (outside the CDR3, taken from reference TRBV18 and TRBJ1-2): NAGVMQNPRHLVRRRGQEARLRCSPMKGHSHVYWYRQLPEEGLKFMVYLQKENIIDESGMPKERFSAEFPKEGPSILRIQQVVRGDSAAYFCASSPPWAGDNTFGSGTRLTVV.

At least ten counts were recorded for this clonotype. The chain has TRBV20-1 and TRBJ2-7; TRBD2 agrees at 10 bases. CDR3 length: 15 amino acids. The J segment lost 3 bases and the V segment lost 0 bases, leaving 5 bases of the junction unmatched. CDR1 is DFQATT, CDR2 SNEGSKA, per germline (reference sequence). CDR3: CSARDSGTSDYEQYF. In nucleotides, the CDR3 is TGCAGTGCTAGAGATTCCGGGACTAGCGACTACGAGCAGTACTTC.

This chain connects TRBV5-5 to TRBJ2-2; D possibly matches TRBD1 or TRBD2 (5 bases each). In germline, CDR1 is SGHKS, CDR2 YYEKEE (reference sequence). The CDR3 extends over 16 amino acids. Trimming took 6 bases from V and 5 from J, leaving 20 bases between them. The DNA for the CDR3 is TGTGCCAGCATAACAGGCCCGGGGCGTAGGACCGGGGAGCTGTTTTTT. Translated: CASITGPGRRTGELFF.

This clonotype was seen ten or more times. CDR3 sequence (DNA): TGTGCCAGCAGCTTACGGGAAGGAAGATTCGCTGGGGCCAACGTCCTGACTTTC. Encoded protein: CASSLREGRFAGANVLTF. The rearrangement links TRBV7-8 to TRBJ2-6; tentatively, D is TRBD2 (5 bases). This CDR3 region has 18 residues. CDR1 and CDR2 (germline): SGHVS, FQNEAQ. Deletions cut 2 bases from V and 2 bases from J, with 16 bases between.

A few counts support this clonotype. The chain recombines TRBV20-1 with TRBJ2-1; 7 nucleotides align to TRBD2. There are 17 residues in the CDR3. The V and J ends lost 0 bases and 4 bases, in that order; junction bases with no gene match: 12. Germline values: CDR1 DFQATT, CDR2 SNEGSKA (reference sequence). In nucleotides, the CDR3 is TGCAGTGCTAGAGACGTAGGTGGGGGGGTCTTTTACAATGAGCAGTTCTTC. Translated, it gives CSARDVGGGVFYNEQFF.

This clonotype turned up a few times. The chain joins TRBV2 to TRBJ2-3; 8 nucleotides match TRBD2. CDR3 length: 16 residues. With V trimmed by 5 bases and J by 2 bases, 9 bases remained unmatched. Germline values: CDR1 SNHLY, CDR2 FYNNEI. The CDR3 nucleotides are TGTGCCAGCAGTATTCCAGCGGGAGCGAACACAGATACGCAGTATTTT. As protein: CASSIPAGANTDTQYF.

The chain is built from TRBV28 and TRBJ2-3; D tentatively reads TRBD1 or TRBD2 (5 bases each). CDR3 length: 15 residues. With 5 bases removed from V and 3 bases from J, the gap between germline ends came to 15 bases. The germline gives CDR1 MDHEN, CDR2 SYDVKM. In DNA, the CDR3 is TGTGCCAGCAGTCCCCGGGGCGGGTTTACAGATACGCAGTATTTT. Residues: CASSPRGGFTDTQYF.

The gene calls are TRBV29-1 and TRBJ2-5, with D uncertain. V dropped 2 bases and J dropped 3 bases, with 7 bases sitting between them. The CDR3 is 12 amino acids. CDR1 and CDR2 (germline): SQVTM, ANQGSEA. CDR3 region: CSVETDKETQYF. DNA of the CDR3: TGCAGCGTTGAAACGGATAAAGAGACCCAGTACTTC.

This clonotype was seen ten or more times. The chain employs TRBV29-1 and TRBJ1-3; TRBD1 might be the D (5 bases). CDR1 is SQVTM, CDR2 ANQGSEA, per germline. This CDR3 spans 13 amino acids. The V gene lost 4 bases and the J gene lost 4 bases, with 11 bases spanning the gap. The CDR3 loop reads CSVVSGDGNTIYF. DNA of the CDR3: TGCAGCGTTGTATCCGGGGACGGAAACACCATATATTTT.

This clonotype was seen at least ten times. V usage is TRBV15 and J usage is TRBJ1-6; D gene ambiguous. Germline V CDR1 and CDR2: LNHNV, YYDKDF (reference sequence). The CDR3 runs 14 residues. With 0 bases removed from V and 12 bases from J, the gap between germline ends came to 12 bases. The CDR3 DNA sequence: TGTGCCACCAGCAGAGATCGTTACGGTGGACCCCTCCACTTT. It is translated as CATSRDRYGGPLHF.

This clonotype was seen repeatedly, ten times or more. The chain carries TRBV20-1 and TRBJ2-7; tentative D call: TRBD2 (5 bases). Trimming removed 0 bases from V and 3 bases from J, with 9 bases in between. Germline values: CDR1 DFQATT, CDR2 SNEGSKA (reference sequence). This CDR3 contains 13 residues. CDR3 coding DNA: TGCAGTGCTAGAGATGCAGGAGGCTACGAGCAGTACTTC. Amino acids: CSARDAGGYEQYF.

This clonotype was observed at least ten times. The genes are TRBV3-1 and TRBJ1-2, with TRBD1 matching 8 bases. The CDR3 is made up of 14 amino acids. CDR1 and CDR2 (germline): LGHDT, YNNKEL (reference sequence). J gave up 2 bases and V 3 bases, and 2 bases lay outside the gene matches. CDR3 nucleotide sequence: TGTGCCAGCAGCCAGGGACAGGTGAACTATGGCTACACCTTC. Translation: CASSQGQVNYGYTF.